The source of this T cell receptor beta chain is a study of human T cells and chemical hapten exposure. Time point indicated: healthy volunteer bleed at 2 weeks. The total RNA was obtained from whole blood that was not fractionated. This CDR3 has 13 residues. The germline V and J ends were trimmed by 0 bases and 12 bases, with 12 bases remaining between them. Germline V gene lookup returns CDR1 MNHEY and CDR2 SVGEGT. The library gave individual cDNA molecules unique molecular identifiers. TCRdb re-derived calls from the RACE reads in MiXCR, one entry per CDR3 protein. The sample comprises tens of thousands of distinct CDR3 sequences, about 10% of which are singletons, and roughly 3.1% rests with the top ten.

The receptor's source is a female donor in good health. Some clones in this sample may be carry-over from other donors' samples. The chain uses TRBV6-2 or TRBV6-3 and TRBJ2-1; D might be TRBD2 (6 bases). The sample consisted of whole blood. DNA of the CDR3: TGTGCCAGCAGTTACTCAGAGTGGGACTGGCAGTTCTTC. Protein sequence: CASSYSEWDWQFF.